This T cell receptor (beta chain) originates from a study of identical twins. Using its own MiXCR run on the 5' RACE reads, TCRdb lists one record per CDR3 protein. The table has roughly 770,000 distinct CDR3 sequences, roughly 18% seen once. This clonotype has just a few counts. The CDR3 covers 15 residues. The V gene lost 1 base and the J gene lost 6 bases, with 13 bases spanning the gap. The data were also submitted as part of a second study, on T cells expressing NK-cell markers.

The J gene is TRBJ1-5, the V gene TRBV12-3 or TRBV12-4; possibly TRBD1 for D (6 bases). Sequencing used PBMCs. The clonotype was recovered from a young woman in good health. In nucleotides, the CDR3 is TGTGCCAGCAGTTTAGGAGTCAGGGGAGCTCAGCCCCAGCATTTT. Translating it yields CASSLGVRGAQPQHF.